Each of the 29 T cell receptor beta chains below was sequenced from the same sample in a study of spatial heterogeneity in lung cancer (dated by TCRdb to the late 2010s). The time point label corresponds to: sample taken at primary tumor resection. Without any cell sorting, TCR sequencing was performed on whole RNA extracted either from tumor and nontumor lung tissue or from cryopreserved PBMC samples. The library came from 5' RACE. Sequencing instrument: NextSeq 500. TCRdb took the public reads, trimmed them with fastp at Q25, ran MiXCR for clone calling and kept in-frame beta chains. Here each entry gathers all rows of one CDR3 protein and keeps the most common genes and DNA. Within this sample are some 70,000 distinct CDR3 sequences, with less than 15% of them counted one time only. Together, the top ten hold about 7.1% of the sample. This sample comprised PBMCs, obtained at surgery. These receptors came from a male donor with early-stage non-small cell lung cancer.

J is TRBJ1-1 and V is TRBV30, with no clear D. Germline V gene sequence: CDR1 GTSNPN, CDR2 SVGIG (reference sequence). The CDR3 runs to 13 residues. V gave up 4 bases and J gave up 3 bases, with 12 bases separating them. CDR3 residues: CAWTLTADTEAFF. The CDR3 nucleotides are TGTGCCTGGACCCTGACCGCCGACACTGAAGCTTTCTTT.

V usage is TRBV10-2 and J usage is TRBJ1-1; TRBD1 matches at 9 bases. The J segment lost 3 bases and the V segment lost 8 bases, leaving 16 bases of the junction unmatched. The germline V gene encodes CDR1 WSHSY and CDR2 SAAADI. The CDR3 length is 17 residues. The CDR3 is CASLQTGQGFSHTEAFF. The CDR3 DNA is TGCGCCAGCCTGCAAACGGGACAGGGTTTTTCGCACACTGAAGCTTTCTTT.

Ten or more counts support this clonotype. This chain connects TRBV21-1 to TRBJ2-2; the D segment call TRBD1 is taken from the table without a DNA check. TRBV21-1 is given as a pseudogene. The CDR3 is 16 residues long. The CDR3, as DNA: TGTGCCAGCACCCCTCGCGGGGTCCCCGACACCGGGGAGCTGTTTTTT. The encoded protein is CASTPRGVPDTGELFF.

The J gene is TRBJ2-1, the V gene TRBV20-1; maybe TRBD2 (5 bases). This CDR3 comprises 13 residues. Germline V gene lookup returns CDR1 DFQATT and CDR2 SNEGSKA (reference sequence). Trimming cost V 0 bases and J 8 bases, with 11 bases left between them. The CDR3 coding sequence is TGCAGTGCTAGAGATTCCCCCGGGGATGAGCAGTTCTTC. This encodes CSARDSPGDEQFF.

This clonotype has more than one count but fewer than ten. The chain has TRBV5-5 and TRBJ2-7; TRBD2 matches at 11 bases. Germline loops: CDR1 SGHKS, CDR2 YYEKEE (reference sequence). V lost 7 bases, J lost 3 bases, and 12 bases stayed unmatched. The CDR3 runs to 16 residues. CDR3 sequence reads: CASFLSGGLAVYEQYF. CDR3 DNA sequence: TGTGCCAGCTTTCTCTCCGGGGGACTAGCGGTCTACGAGCAGTACTTC.

V and J are TRBV10-2 and TRBJ2-1, with 11 bases matching TRBD2. J gave up 10 bases and V 4 bases, and 12 bases lay outside the gene matches. The length of the CDR3 is 16 residues. Germline V gene sequence: CDR1 WSHSY, CDR2 SAAADI. The CDR3, as DNA: TGCGCCAGCAGTGGGACCGGGACTAGCGGTAAGCCCGAGCAGTTCTTC. Its protein is CASSGTGTSGKPEQFF.

V usage is TRBV20-1 and J usage is TRBJ2-7, with D possibly being TRBD1 or TRBD2 (5 bases each). Germline CDR1 and CDR2: DFQATT and SNEGSKA (reference sequence). The CDR3 contains 15 residues. Trimming cost V 2 bases and J 2 bases, with 16 bases left between them. CDR3 DNA sequence: TGCAGTGCTAGATCTCCCCGGGACGCCGCCTACGAGCAGTACTTC. Amino acid sequence: CSARSPRDAAYEQYF.

This clonotype was seen a few times. The V and J genes are TRBV6-1 and TRBJ1-6; D ambiguous. From germline, CDR1 is MNHNS and CDR2 SASEGT. The V and J ends lost 3 bases and 9 bases respectively, with 3 bases between them. The CDR3 is 11 residues long. For the CDR3, the DNA is TGTGCCAGCAGTGACTTTTCACCCCTCCACTTT. Its translation: CASSDFSPLHF.

This clonotype was seen many times. The rearrangement joins TRBV3-1 to TRBJ1-3, with D uncertain. CDR1 LGHDT and CDR2 YNNKEL come from the germline V gene (reference sequence). Trimming cost V 5 bases and J 1 base, with 12 bases left between them. This CDR3 has 15 amino acids. CDR3: CASSLMVASGNTIYF. DNA for the CDR3: TGTGCCAGCAGCTTGATGGTGGCTTCTGGAAACACCATATATTTT. Full variable domain (missing parts from reference TRBV3-1 and TRBJ1-3): DTAVSQTPKYLVTQMGNDKSIKCEQNLGHDTMYWYKQDSKKFLKIMFSYNNKELIINETVPNRFSPKSPDKAHLNLHINSLELGDSAVYFCASSLMVASGNTIYFGEGSWLTVV.

This clonotype came up a few times. The chain recombines TRBV20-1 with TRBJ1-1, with TRBD1 matching over 7 bases. Looked up from germline, CDR1 is DFQATT and CDR2 is SNEGSKA (reference sequence). The J segment lost 1 base and the V segment lost 6 bases, leaving 11 bases of the junction unmatched. The CDR3 contains 15 residues. This CDR3 reads CSAQWNRGGNTEAFF. CDR3 sequence (DNA): TGCAGTGCGCAGTGGAACAGGGGAGGGAACACTGAAGCTTTCTTT.

The rearrangement links TRBV12-3 or TRBV12-4 to TRBJ1-1, with 7 bases lining up with TRBD1. J lost 6 bases, V lost 6 bases, and 7 bases had no gene match. The CDR3 totals 13 residues. The CDR3 DNA follows: TGTGCCAGCAGGACAGGGAGCGAGCCTGAAGCTTTCTTT. Protein sequence: CASRTGSEPEAFF.

By proportion, this clonotype is medium-sized (0.01 to 0.1%). The CDR3 nucleotides are TGTGCCAGCAGCAGAGGGACAGCCTATGGCTACACCTTC. Protein: CASSRGTAYGYTF. V usage is TRBV7-9 and J usage is TRBJ1-2, with 7 bases that match TRBD1. CDR3 length equals 13 residues. From germline, CDR1 is SEHNR and CDR2 FQNEAQ (reference sequence). The trim removed 5 bases at V and 4 bases at J, leaving 4 bases unmatched.

This clonotype has more than one count but fewer than ten. V gene TRBV12-3 or TRBV12-4 combines with J gene TRBJ2-5; no reliable D call. The CDR3 has 14 amino acids. The V gene lost 4 bases and the J gene lost 7 bases, with 16 bases spanning the gap. In DNA form, the CDR3 reads TGTGCCAGCAGTTCCAGTGGTAGAACCGGGACCCAGTACTTC. Amino acid sequence: CASSSSGRTGTQYF.

The genes are TRBV11-2 and TRBJ2-7; D may be TRBD1 (6 bases). V lost 5 bases and J 1 base, leaving 12 bases between the germline ends. CDR1 is SGHAT, CDR2 FQNNGV, per germline. This CDR3 is 14 amino acids long. The chain's CDR3 is CASSQMTGSYEQYF. CDR3 nucleotide sequence: TGTGCCAGCAGCCAAATGACAGGATCCTACGAGCAGTACTTC.

This clonotype was recorded a few times. The genes are TRBV5-4 and TRBJ2-1; 10 bases match TRBD2. This CDR3 contains 16 residues. The ends lost 4 bases at V and 2 bases at J; junction bases unmatched: 6. Looked up from germline, CDR1 is SGHNT and CDR2 is YYREEE (reference sequence). DNA of the CDR3: TGTGCCAGCAGCGCTAGCGGGAGTCGTCCCTACAATGAGCAGTTCTTC. It codes for CASSASGSRPYNEQFF.

In its sample, this clonotype was seen a few times. The chain carries TRBV29-1 and TRBJ1-1; D is unresolved. Germline CDR1 reads SQVTM; CDR2 reads ANQGSEA. This CDR3 is 11 amino acids long. The V and J ends lost 5 bases and 1 base respectively, with 5 bases between them. CDR3 residues: CSVSPNTEAFF. For the CDR3, the DNA is TGCAGCGTTTCCCCGAACACTGAAGCTTTCTTT.

This clonotype was counted only a few times. The rearrangement uses TRBV15 and TRBJ1-1; TRBD1 matches at 7 bases. The CDR3 consists of 15 residues. With 5 bases clipped from V and 3 bases from J, the junction kept 9 bases outside the gene matches. Germline loops: CDR1 LNHNV, CDR2 YYDKDF (reference sequence). Here the CDR3 reads CATSSRTGWDTEAFF. The CDR3 coding sequence is TGTGCCACCAGCTCCCGGACAGGCTGGGACACTGAAGCTTTCTTT.

The table lists this clonotype with many counts. The V gene is TRBV7-9, the J gene TRBJ1-1, with D uncertain. This CDR3 contains 14 residues. Trimming took 5 bases from V and 1 from J, leaving 11 bases between them. CDR1 is SEHNR and CDR2 is FQNEAQ in the germline V gene (reference sequence). CDR3 nucleotides: TGTGCCAGCAGCCCGCAACTCCCGAACACTGAAGCTTTCTTT. Encoded protein: CASSPQLPNTEAFF. Supplemented by reference TRBV7-9 and TRBJ1-1, the full variable domain reads DTGVSQNPRHKITKRGQNVTFRCDPISEHNRLYWYRQTLGQGPEFLTYFQNEAQLEKSRLLSDRFSAERPKGSFSTLEIQRTEQGDSAMYLCASSPQLPNTEAFFGQGTRLTVV.

This clonotype was counted many times. The V and J genes are TRBV11-3 and TRBJ1-2, with unresolved D. This CDR3 region has 14 residues. Germline V gene data show CDR1 as SGHNT and CDR2 as YENEEA. The V end lost 5 bases, the J end lost 6 bases, and 16 bases lay between the germline ends. CDR3 sequence: CASSPRPGVDGYTF. Here the CDR3 DNA reads TGTGCCAGCAGCCCCCGTCCCGGGGTCGATGGCTACACCTTC. Combining the CDR3 with reference TRBV11-3 and TRBJ1-2 gives the whole variable domain EAGVVQSPRYKIIEKKQPVAFWCNPISGHNTLYWYLQNLGQGPELLIRYENEEAVDDSQLPKDRFSAERLKGVDSTLKIQPAELGDSAVYLCASSPRPGVDGYTFGSGTRLTVV.

This clonotype was detected many times. V gene TRBV7-2 combines with J gene TRBJ1-1, with D possibly TRBD1 on 5 matching bases. Trimming left V 8 bases short and J 5 bases short, with 15 bases between. The CDR3 sequence is 13 residues long. Germline lookup yields CDR1 SGHTA and CDR2 FQGNSA. The CDR3 DNA sequence: TGTGCCAGCGGGGGTTCCCTGGCGACTGAAGCTTTCTTT. Translated: CASGGSLATEAFF. Drawing the rest from reference TRBV7-2 and TRBJ1-1, the complete variable domain is GAGVSQSPSNKVTEKGKDVELRCDPISGHTALYWYRQSLGQGLEFLIYFQGNSAPDKSGLPSDRFSAERTGGSVSTLTIQRTQQEDSAVYLCASGGSLATEAFFGQGTRLTVV.

This chain connects TRBV7-9 to TRBJ2-7; TRBD2 agrees at 7 bases. With 5 bases clipped from V and 7 bases from J, the junction kept 11 bases outside the gene matches. Germline CDR1 and CDR2: SEHNR and FQNEAQ (reference sequence). The CDR3 runs 14 residues. This CDR3 reads CASSPRGTTGEQYF. The CDR3, as DNA: TGTGCCAGCAGCCCTAGAGGGACTACAGGAGAGCAGTACTTC.

This clonotype has a count of ten or more. The CDR3 is CASSLGAKDEQFF. CDR3 coding DNA: TGTGCCAGCAGCTTAGGGGCCAAGGATGAGCAGTTCTTC. The J gene is TRBJ2-1, the V gene TRBV7-9; no clear D gene. V was cut by 1 base and J by 8 bases, with 9 bases left in between. Germline V lookup: CDR1 SEHNR, CDR2 FQNEAQ (reference sequence). The CDR3 consists of 13 residues.

The chain has TRBV24-1 and TRBJ2-1; a possible D gene is TRBD2 (5 bases). The CDR3 contains 13 residues. Germline loops: CDR1 KGHDR, CDR2 SFDVKD. Trimming removed 3 bases from V and 8 bases from J, with 10 bases in between. The CDR3 nucleotides read TGTGCCACCAGTGATCCCCCCGGGGATGAGCAGTTCTTC. It codes for CATSDPPGDEQFF.

The chain is built from TRBV29-1 and TRBJ2-7, with D perhaps TRBD1 or TRBD2 (5 bases each). The CDR3 runs to 13 residues. The V end was cut by 5 bases, the J end by 2 bases, with 13 bases between. CDR1 and CDR2 from the germline V gene are SQVTM and ANQGSEA. CDR3 DNA sequence: TGCAGCGTTATCGGGACCCTTACCTACGAGCAGTACTTC. Translated: CSVIGTLTYEQYF.

This clonotype was picked up a small number of times. The rearrangement joins TRBV20-1 to TRBJ2-2; no clear D gene. This CDR3 has 11 amino acids. With 6 bases removed from V and 6 bases from J, the gap between germline ends came to 8 bases. Germline V gene lookup returns CDR1 DFQATT and CDR2 SNEGSKA (reference sequence). CDR3 coding DNA: TGCAGTGCCCTCGGGTCCGGGGAGCTGTTTTTT. Its protein is CSALGSGELFF.

This rearrangement joins TRBV28 to TRBJ1-6, with D uncertain. The germline V and J ends were trimmed by 6 bases and 9 bases, with 12 bases remaining between them. CDR3 length: 13 amino acids. Germline V gene data show CDR1 as MDHEN and CDR2 as SYDVKM. The chain's CDR3 is CASSQARSSPLHF. The CDR3 nucleotides are TGTGCCAGCAGCCAAGCCCGGAGTTCACCCCTCCACTTT.

This clonotype was recorded many times. The gene calls are TRBV6-2 or TRBV6-3 and TRBJ2-7, with D possibly TRBD2 on 5 matching bases. Germline V lookup: CDR1 MNHEY, CDR2 SVGEGT. CDR3 length: 12 residues. V dropped 6 bases and J dropped 3 bases, with 9 bases sitting between them. The DNA of the CDR3 is TGTGCCAGCAGGGAGGACTTCTACGAGCAGTACTTC. It encodes CASREDFYEQYF.

Ten or more counts support this clonotype. V and J are TRBV6-5 and TRBJ2-5, with D perhaps TRBD2 (6 bases). The germline V gene has CDR1 MNHEY and CDR2 SVGAGI. The V gene lost 6 bases and the J gene lost 4 bases, with 15 bases spanning the gap. CDR3 length equals 14 residues. The CDR3: CASRAQRAVETQYF. Here the CDR3 DNA reads TGTGCCAGCAGAGCTCAGCGGGCCGTAGAGACCCAGTACTTC.

This clonotype occurred a few times. The chain has TRBV11-3 and TRBJ2-1; a weak D match, TRBD2 (5 bases). The ends were cut back, 5 bases at V and 0 bases at J, with 8 bases in the middle. This CDR3 is 14 amino acids long. From germline, CDR1 is SGHNT and CDR2 YENEEA. The CDR3 DNA follows: TGTGCCAGCAGCCCCCGGGGCTCCTACAATGAGCAGTTCTTC. It specifies CASSPRGSYNEQFF.